The sequence of this T cell receptor beta chain was determined in a study of blood T cell repertoires in COVID-19. The wider study: Donors in the United States, Italy and Spain gave samples during acute or convalescent COVID-19. Sources were T cells, B-cell-depleted T cells, or PBMCs; the material itself was cDNA or gDNA.

The length of the CDR3 is 15 residues. J was trimmed by 2 bases and V by 6 bases; bases with no gene match: 5. CDR1 and CDR2 (germline): MNHEY, SVGAGI. Authors' methods: Amplifying reference gene primers gave estimates of nucleated cell counts. TCRdb's copy holds only in-frame clones and misses some; the assay was immunoSEQ multiplex PCR. The V and J calls and clone size come from that table; D and trimming were worked out from the DNA. The sample includes about 93,000 clones, roughly 79% of them seen just once. The chain combines TRBV6-5 with TRBJ2-2; 8 bases fit TRBD1. The sequencing sample was made of peripheral blood. The receptor comes from a human donor in a cohort sampled during active COVID-19. As DNA, the CDR3 is TGTGCCAGCAGGAGAGACAGGGGAAACACCGGGGAGCTGTTTTTT. This translates into CASRRDRGNTGELFF.